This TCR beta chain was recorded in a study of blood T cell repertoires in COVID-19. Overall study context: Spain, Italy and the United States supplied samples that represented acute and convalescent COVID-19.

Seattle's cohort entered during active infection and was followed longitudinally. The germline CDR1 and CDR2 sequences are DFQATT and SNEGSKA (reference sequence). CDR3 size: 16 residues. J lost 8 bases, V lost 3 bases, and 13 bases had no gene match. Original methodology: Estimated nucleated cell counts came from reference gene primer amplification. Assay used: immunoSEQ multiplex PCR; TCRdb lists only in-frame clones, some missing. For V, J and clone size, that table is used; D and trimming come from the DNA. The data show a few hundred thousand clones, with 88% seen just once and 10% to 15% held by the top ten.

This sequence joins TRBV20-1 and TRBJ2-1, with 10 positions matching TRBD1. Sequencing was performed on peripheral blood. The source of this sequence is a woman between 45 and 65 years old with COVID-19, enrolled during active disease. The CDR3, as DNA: TGCAGTGCTAGTGTGTTTGGGGACAGGGGATCGGATGAGCAGTTCTTC. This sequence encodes CSASVFGDRGSDEQFF.